The present entry profiles one TCR beta chain with its context. Its antigen is undetermined. This sample is drawn from a study of shared clonotypes between healthy human individuals. Looking at the study overall: Each donor contributed plates that comprised three CD4 naive, three CD4 memory, two CD8 naive and one CD8 memory.

Profiled with immunoSEQ multiplex PCR; TCRdb holds only in-frame clones, not every one. The sample yields about 1 million clones, about three quarters seen once. The CDR3 has 11 amino acids. Trimming shortened V by 4 bases and J by 10 bases, and 8 bases separated the two germline ends. Germline V gene data show CDR1 as SNHLY and CDR2 as FYNNEI. Study-level points and caveats: Rarefaction showed sorted-subset sequencing was incomplete despite large depth. What naive subsets generally showed was a larger estimated richness than memory subsets showed. Clonotypes that were shared across a handful of donors made up about 5.1% of naive CD4 clonotypes.

The gene calls are TRBV2 and TRBJ2-1, with D perhaps TRBD1 or TRBD2 (5 bases each). The material sequenced was memory CD4+ T cells sorted from blood. The subset was: CD45RA-negative fraction. This clonotype originated in a man aged 18-30 years in good health. The CDR3 sequence is CASSGGPEQFF. CDR3 in DNA: TGTGCCAGCAGTGGGGGACCGGAGCAGTTCTTC.